The rows below give T cell receptor beta chains drawn from one sample of a study of T cell changes during pregnancy in multiple sclerosis. Libraries were prepared by immunoSEQ multiplex PCR; TCRdb keeps only in-frame clonotypes and omits some of them. The table lists 90,000 to 120,000 clones, approximately 94% of them singletons. The sequencing here drew on peripheral blood, taken before pregnancy. Every receptor here comes from a female donor with multiple sclerosis, enrolled in a pregnancy study. Each CDR3 is given with its conserved first and last residue. Each record gives: J gene, V gene, CDR3 protein.

>TRBJ1-2|TRBV7-8
CASSLGQGGSGYTF
>TRBJ2-7|TRBV9
CASSVAPGATYEQYF
>TRBJ2-1|TRBV7-8
CASSSSGGAREQFF
>TRBJ1-5|TRBV6-1
CASSDRGGGNQPQHF
>TRBJ1-3|TRBV30
CAWGTGGTNTIYF
>TRBJ2-1|TRBV2
CASTVAGGYNEQFF
>TRBJ2-1|TRBV28
CASSPRSGRAYNEQFF
>TRBJ1-1|TRBV29-1
CSVSPQGAFF
>TRBJ1-4|TRBV11-2
CASSQTWGPIVEKLFF
>TRBJ2-7|TRBV6-1
CASSATSGSSYEQYF
>TRBJ2-5|TRBV7-2
CASSLGHSGRGVETQYF